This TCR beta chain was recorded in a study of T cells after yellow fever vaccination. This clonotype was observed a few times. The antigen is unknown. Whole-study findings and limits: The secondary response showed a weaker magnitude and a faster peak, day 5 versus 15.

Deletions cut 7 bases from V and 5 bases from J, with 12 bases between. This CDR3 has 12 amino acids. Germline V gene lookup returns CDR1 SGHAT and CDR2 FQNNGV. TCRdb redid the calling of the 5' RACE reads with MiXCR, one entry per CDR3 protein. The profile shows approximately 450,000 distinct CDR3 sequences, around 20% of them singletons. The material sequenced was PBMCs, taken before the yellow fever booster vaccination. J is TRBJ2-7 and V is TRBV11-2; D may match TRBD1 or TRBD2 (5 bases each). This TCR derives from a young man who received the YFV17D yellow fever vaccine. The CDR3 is CASTFVGDEQYF. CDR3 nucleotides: TGTGCCAGCACCTTCGTGGGGGACGAGCAGTACTTC.